This TCR beta chain was recovered during a study of shared clonotypes between healthy human individuals. Profiled with immunoSEQ multiplex PCR; TCRdb holds only in-frame clones, not every one. The repertoire holds about 380,000 clones, around 96% seen once, with about 0.32% in the top ten. Trimming pared 5 bases from V and 3 bases from J, leaving 13 bases between. The length of the CDR3 is 14 residues. Germline values: CDR1 MNHEY, CDR2 SVGAGI. Whole-study findings and limits: Larger richness was generally estimated for naive than memory subsets.

With respect to this clone: Antigen: not known.

The origin of this receptor is a man between 25 and 39 years old in good health. The chain has TRBV6-5 and TRBJ2-5; D perhaps matches TRBD2 (5 bases). Sequenced input: memory CD8+ T cells sorted from blood. Subset denoted: CD45RO+ cells pooled with CCR7-negative TemRA cells. CDR3 sequence: CASSKLVDEETQYF. Here the CDR3 DNA reads TGTGCCAGCAGTAAACTAGTTGATGAAGAGACCCAGTACTTC.